This section outlines one TCR beta chain sequence together with its context. What it binds is not known. An assay was performed, and its level was deep. The protocol was immunoSEQ multiplex PCR, while the TCRdb copy is restricted to in-frame clones and leaves out a portion. This table has about 480,000 clones, 75% to 80% appearing once. The data originate from a study of shared clonotypes between healthy human individuals. At the level of the study: The donors, a couple of women and a few men, were aged 18 to 49.

When samples were unsorted, some 90 million PBMCs were used for genomic DNA. Overall study results and limits: Clonotype sharing among donors, it was expected, would be affected by sequencing depth.

The source is a woman aged 40 to 50 in good health. Some clones in this sample may be carry-over from other donors' samples. The specimen sequenced was PBMCs.

CDR3 DNA: TGTGCCAGCAGTCCTCCAGGGGAAATTGGAGGCTACACCTTC. It encodes CASSPPGEIGGYTF. This chain uses TRBV6-6 with TRBJ1-2, with D perhaps TRBD1 (6 bases). V gave up 5 bases and J gave up 8 bases, with 18 bases separating them. The CDR3 totals 14 residues. Germline CDR1 is MNHNY and CDR2 is SVGAGI (reference sequence).